A single sample gave rise to the 2 T cell receptor beta chains below, sequenced in a study of shared clonotypes between healthy human individuals. Data came from immunoSEQ multiplex PCR; TCRdb stores just in-frame clones and leaves some out. This sample has 950,000 to 1,300,000 clones, with more than 60% found just once. The sequencing input was memory CD4+ T cells sorted from blood. Subset here: CD45RA-negative fraction. The origin of the receptors is a man between 18 and 35 years old in good health.

The J gene is TRBJ1-5, the V gene TRBV19, with D possibly matching TRBD1 (5 bases). CDR1 is LNHDA and CDR2 is SQIVND in the germline V gene (reference sequence). CDR3 length: 18 amino acids. Trimming stripped 3 bases from V and 2 bases from J, with 20 bases between. CDR3 DNA: TGTGCCAGTAGTATCGGCCTTGGGCAGGGAAAGGGCAATCAGCCCCAGCATTTT. It specifies CASSIGLGQGKGNQPQHF.

This rearrangement joins TRBV5-1 to TRBJ2-1; no definite D call. Trimming shortened V by 0 bases and J by 5 bases, and 6 bases separated the two germline ends. This CDR3 is built from 13 residues. Germline V lookup: CDR1 SGHRS, CDR2 YFSETQ. The CDR3 DNA sequence: TGCGCCAGCAGCTTGGTCCCCAACAATGAGCAGTTCTTC. It yields the protein CASSLVPNNEQFF.